This entry describes one TCR beta chain. This sample was taken from a study of T cell changes during pregnancy in multiple sclerosis. Libraries were prepared by immunoSEQ multiplex PCR; TCRdb keeps only in-frame clonotypes and omits some of them. The table shows over 70,000 clones, with approximately 90% occurring only once. The CDR3 runs 14 residues. After removal of 5 bases from V and 4 bases from J, the junction contained 7 bases not matched to a gene. CDR1 is MNHEY and CDR2 is SMNVEV in the germline V gene (reference sequence). The specimen was peripheral blood, collected in the first trimester of pregnancy. V usage is TRBV27 and J usage is TRBJ2-5, with 7 bases matching TRBD2. The TCR comes from a female donor in good health, enrolled as a control in a pregnancy study. The CDR3 sequence is CASSPRWGGETQYF. The CDR3 nucleotides are TGTGCCAGCAGTCCCCGTTGGGGGGGAGAGACCCAGTACTTC.